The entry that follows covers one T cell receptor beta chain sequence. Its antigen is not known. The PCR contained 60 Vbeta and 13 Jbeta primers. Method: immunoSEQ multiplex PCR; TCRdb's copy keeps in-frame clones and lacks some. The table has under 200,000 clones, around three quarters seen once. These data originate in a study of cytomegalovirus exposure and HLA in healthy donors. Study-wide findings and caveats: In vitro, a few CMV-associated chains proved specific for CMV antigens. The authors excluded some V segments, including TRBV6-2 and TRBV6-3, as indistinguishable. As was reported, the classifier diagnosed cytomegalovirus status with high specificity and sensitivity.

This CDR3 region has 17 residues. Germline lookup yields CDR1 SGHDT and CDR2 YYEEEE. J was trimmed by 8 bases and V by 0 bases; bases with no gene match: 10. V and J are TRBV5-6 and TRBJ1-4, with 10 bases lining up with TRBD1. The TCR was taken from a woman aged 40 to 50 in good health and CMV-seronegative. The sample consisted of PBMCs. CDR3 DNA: TGTGCCAGCAGCTTGGTCTCGGGGACAGGGGTAGGAGAAAAACTGTTTTTT. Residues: CASSLVSGTGVGEKLFF. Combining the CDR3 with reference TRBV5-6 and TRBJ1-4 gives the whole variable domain DAGVTQSPTHLIKTRGQQVTLRCSPKSGHDTVSWYQQALGQGPQFIFQYYEEEERQRGNFPDRFSGHQFPNYSSELNVNALLLGDSALYLCASSLVSGTGVGEKLFFGSGTQLSVL.